Given below is one T cell receptor beta chain in context. This record comes from a study of blood T cell repertoires in COVID-19. Study background: Sources were T cells, B-cell-depleted T cells, or PBMCs; the material itself was cDNA or gDNA.

Germline V gene data show CDR1 as SGHRS and CDR2 as YFSETQ. The CDR3 consists of 16 residues. Trimming cost V 2 bases and J 0 bases; bases outside gene matches: 7. Generated by immunoSEQ multiplex PCR, the TCRdb table keeps only in-frame clones and is missing some. The sample lists 140,000 to 150,000 clones, 84% occurring once. The sequence was collected from a woman aged 45 to 65 with acute COVID-19. The J gene is TRBJ1-1, the V gene TRBV5-1, with TRBD1 matching 7 bases. Sequenced: PBMCs or T cells enriched from blood (not recorded which). Written as DNA, the CDR3 is TGCGCCAGCAGCTTAGGGACAGCAAATATGAACACTGAAGCTTTCTTT. Translating it yields CASSLGTANMNTEAFF.